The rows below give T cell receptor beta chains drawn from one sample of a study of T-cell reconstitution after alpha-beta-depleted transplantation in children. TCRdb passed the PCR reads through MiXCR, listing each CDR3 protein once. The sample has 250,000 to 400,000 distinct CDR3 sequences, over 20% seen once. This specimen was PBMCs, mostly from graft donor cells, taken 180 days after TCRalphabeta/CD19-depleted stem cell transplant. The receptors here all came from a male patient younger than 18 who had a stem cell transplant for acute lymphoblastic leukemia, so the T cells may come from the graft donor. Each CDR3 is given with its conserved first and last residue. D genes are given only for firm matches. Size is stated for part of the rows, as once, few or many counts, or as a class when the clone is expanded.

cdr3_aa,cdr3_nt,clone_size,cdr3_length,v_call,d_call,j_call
CASSLTGGVAYNEQFF,TGCGCCAGCAGCCTCACGGGAGGAGTAGCCTACAATGAGCAGTTCTTC,few,16,TRBV5-1,TRBD2,TRBJ2-1
CASSWTGGMNYGYTF,TGTGCCAGCAGCTGGACAGGGGGCATGAACTATGGCTACACCTTC,.,15,TRBV7-3,TRBD1,TRBJ1-2
CASSREGGGLQETQYF,TGTGCCAGCAGCCGAGAGGGGGGAGGGCTCCAAGAGACCCAGTACTTC,few,16,TRBV7-3,.,TRBJ2-5
CATSEPSGQGNEQFF,TGTGCCACCAGTGAGCCGAGCGGACAGGGGAATGAGCAGTTCTTC,.,15,TRBV24-1,TRBD1,TRBJ2-1
CASSALDRGGEQYF,TGTGCCAGCAGCGCCCTCGACAGGGGAGGCGAGCAGTACTTC,.,14,TRBV9,TRBD1,TRBJ2-7
CASSSGTSGSGEQYF,TGTGCCAGCAGCTCCGGGACTAGCGGGAGTGGAGAGCAGTACTTC,few,15,TRBV7-3,TRBD2,TRBJ2-7
CASSLIRTGGFF,TGTGCCAGCAGCTTAATTAGGACAGGGGGTTTCTTT,.,12,TRBV11-2,TRBD1,TRBJ1-1
CASRITGADTQYF,TGTGCCAGTAGAATCACAGGGGCAGATACGCAGTATTTT,.,13,TRBV19,TRBD1,TRBJ2-3
CSLGLAGASSYEQYF,TGCAGTCTGGGACTAGCGGGAGCTTCCTCCTACGAGCAGTACTTC,.,15,TRBV20-1,TRBD2,TRBJ2-7
CASSLERPEAFF,TGTGCCAGCAGCTTAGAACGGCCTGAAGCTTTCTTT,few,12,TRBV7-9,.,TRBJ1-1
CASSPGGRGRAAKNIQYF,TGTGCCAGCAGCCCGGGGGGTAGGGGGAGGGCCGCCAAAAACATTCAGTACTTC,.,18,TRBV9,.,TRBJ2-4
CASSNLGLAGGRNEQFF,TGTGCCAGCAGCAACCTCGGCCTAGCGGGAGGCCGTAATGAGCAGTTCTTC,.,17,TRBV7-2,TRBD2,TRBJ2-1
CASSISGNTGELFF,TGTGCCAGTAGTATCTCGGGGAACACCGGGGAGCTGTTTTTT,.,14,TRBV19,.,TRBJ2-2
CATSEGRRDQPQHF,TGTGCCACCAGTGAAGGAAGAAGGGATCAGCCCCAGCATTTT,few,14,TRBV24-1,.,TRBJ1-5
CASLRGVEQFF,TGTGCCAGCTTAAGAGGGGTTGAGCAGTTCTTC,.,11,TRBV7-2,.,TRBJ2-1
CASSLGGAGGEQFF,TGTGCCAGCAGCTTAGGGGGCGCGGGGGGTGAGCAGTTCTTC,.,14,TRBV7-6,TRBD2,TRBJ2-1
CASSPQTDTQYF,TGTGCCAGCAGCCCACAAACAGATACGCAGTATTTT,.,12,TRBV7-9,.,TRBJ2-3
CASTYSGTVIRNTGELFF,TGCGCCAGCACTTACTCCGGGACAGTAATAAGGAACACCGGGGAGCTGTTTTTT,.,18,TRBV4-1,TRBD1,TRBJ2-2
CASSLIGLARKNIQYF,TGCGCCAGCAGCCTTATAGGACTAGCGCGCAAAAACATTCAGTACTTC,.,16,TRBV4-1,TRBD2,TRBJ2-4
CASSPVDRVNTF,TGTGCCAGCAGCCCCGTTGACAGGGTCAACACCTTC,.,12,TRBV7-2,TRBD1,TRBJ1-2
CASSPDLAEERETQYF,TGTGCCAGCAGCCCCGACCTAGCGGAGGAGAGGGAGACCCAGTACTTC,few,16,TRBV7-8,TRBD2,TRBJ2-5
CASRFGQTSTDTQYF,TGTGCCAGCAGGTTCGGACAGACCAGCACAGATACGCAGTATTTT,.,15,TRBV5-8,.,TRBJ2-3
CASREASTDTQYF,TGTGCCAGCAGAGAGGCTAGCACAGATACGCAGTATTTT,.,13,TRBV2,.,TRBJ2-3
CASSSQLAGGPVEQYF,TGCGCCAGCAGCTCTCAATTAGCGGGAGGGCCGGTCGAGCAGTACTTC,few,16,TRBV5-1,TRBD2,TRBJ2-7
CASSLESWGRANYGYTF,TGTGCCAGCAGCTTAGAAAGCTGGGGGAGAGCTAACTATGGCTACACCTTC,few,17,TRBV7-9,.,TRBJ1-2
CASSQRAGDTEAFF,TGCGCCAGCAGCCAGAGGGCCGGGGACACTGAAGCTTTCTTT,.,14,TRBV5-1,.,TRBJ1-1
CSARVATSYEQYF,TGCAGTGCTAGAGTTGCTACTTCATACGAGCAGTACTTC,.,13,TRBV20-1,.,TRBJ2-7
CASSLALPGQGVDTEAFF,TGTGCCAGCAGTTTAGCGCTACCTGGACAGGGAGTCGACACTGAAGCTTTCTTT,few,18,TRBV12-3/TRBV12-4,TRBD1,TRBJ1-1
CSAREGRVNQPQHF,TGCAGTGCTAGAGAAGGCAGGGTTAATCAGCCCCAGCATTTT,few,14,TRBV20-1,.,TRBJ1-5
CASSLAFRKNTGELFF,TGTGCCAGCAGCTTGGCTTTTAGGAAGAACACCGGGGAGCTGTTTTTT,.,16,TRBV5-4,.,TRBJ2-2
CASSQDGQDNTGELFF,TGTGCCAGCAGCCAAGATGGCCAGGATAACACCGGGGAGCTGTTTTTT,few,16,TRBV3-1,.,TRBJ2-2
CASSQEFITPFGELFF,TGCGCCAGCAGCCAAGAGTTCATCACTCCATTCGGGGAGCTGTTTTTT,many,16,TRBV4-1,.,TRBJ2-2
CASRGTRKDPATNEKLFF,TGTGCCAGCAGGGGAACACGAAAAGATCCTGCAACTAATGAAAAACTGTTTTTT,few,18,TRBV6-1,.,TRBJ1-4
CASSPQDHTQYF,TGTGCCAGCAGCCCACAGGACCATACGCAGTATTTT,.,12,TRBV9,.,TRBJ2-3
CSVDGIAESSYEQYF,TGCAGCGTTGACGGAATAGCGGAGAGCTCCTACGAGCAGTACTTC,few,15,TRBV29-1,.,TRBJ2-7
CASSPRINSYTDTQYF,TGTGCCAGCAGCCCCCGGATTAACTCCTACACAGATACGCAGTATTTT,.,16,TRBV7-2,.,TRBJ2-3
CASSYPSSGVYNEQFF,TGTGCCAGCAGTTACCCATCTAGCGGGGTATACAATGAGCAGTTCTTC,few,16,TRBV6-2/TRBV6-3,TRBD2,TRBJ2-1
CASSRQGQVNTEAFF,TGTGCCAGCAGTCGCCAAGGACAGGTGAACACTGAAGCTTTCTTT,few,15,TRBV6-1,TRBD1,TRBJ1-1
CASSLAPRRASAYEQYF,TGCGCCAGCAGCTTGGCTCCTCGAAGAGCCTCGGCCTACGAGCAGTACTTC,few,17,TRBV5-1,.,TRBJ2-7
CASSQFSTVDNEQFF,TGCGCCAGCAGTCAGTTTAGTACAGTGGACAATGAGCAGTTCTTC,many,15,TRBV10-1,.,TRBJ2-1
CASPEEGKVLQETQYF,TGTGCCAGCCCGGAGGAGGGGAAGGTGCTCCAAGAGACCCAGTACTTC,.,16,TRBV7-9,.,TRBJ2-5
CASSVSGSHEQYF,TGTGCCAGCAGCGTTTCAGGGTCCCACGAGCAGTACTTC,.,13,TRBV9,.,TRBJ2-7
CASSLQLAGLHSYNEQFF,TGTGCCAGCAGTTTACAACTAGCGGGCCTCCATTCCTACAATGAGCAGTTCTTC,.,18,TRBV27,TRBD2,TRBJ2-1
CSARDWRRQVGYTF,TGCAGTGCTAGAGATTGGAGGCGCCAGGTCGGCTACACCTTC,.,14,TRBV20-1,.,TRBJ1-2
CASSPSTEQFF,TGTGCCAGCAGTCCATCCACTGAGCAGTTCTTC,few,11,TRBV12-3/TRBV12-4,.,TRBJ2-1
CATSALGSGEQFF,TGTGCCACCAGCGCGTTGGGTAGTGGTGAGCAGTTCTTC,few,13,TRBV24-1,.,TRBJ2-1
CASRLGTANTGELFF,TGCGCCAGCAGGTTGGGGACGGCCAACACCGGGGAGCTGTTTTTT,.,15,TRBV5-1,.,TRBJ2-2
CASSPILAGGGNEQFF,TGTGCCAGCAGTCCCATTCTAGCGGGAGGAGGCAATGAGCAGTTCTTC,.,16,TRBV2,TRBD2,TRBJ2-1
CSGGTGSYEQYF,TGCAGCGGCGGGACAGGGTCGTACGAGCAGTACTTC,few,12,TRBV29-1,TRBD1,TRBJ2-7
CASSFGVWGSTDTQYF,TGTGCCAGCAGTTTCGGCGTTTGGGGGAGCACAGATACGCAGTATTTT,.,16,TRBV12-3/TRBV12-4,.,TRBJ2-3
CSVEVRGPVYEQYF,TGCAGCGTTGAAGTACGGGGGCCTGTCTACGAGCAGTACTTC,.,14,TRBV29-1,.,TRBJ2-7
CASSFARPRYNEQFF,TGTGCCAGCAGCTTCGCGAGACCCCGCTACAATGAGCAGTTCTTC,.,15,TRBV7-8,.,TRBJ2-1
CASSLIDGTEAFF,TGCGCCAGCAGCTTGATAGACGGCACTGAAGCTTTCTTT,.,13,TRBV5-1,.,TRBJ1-1
CASIGTWETQYF,TGTGCCAGCATCGGGACTTGGGAGACCCAGTACTTC,.,12,TRBV6-6,.,TRBJ2-5
CASSLARGGAYQPQHF,TGTGCCAGCAGCTTAGCTCGAGGAGGGGCCTACCAGCCCCAGCATTTT,few,16,TRBV7-9,.,TRBJ1-5
CASSSGDNSYEQYF,TGCGCCAGCAGCTCGGGTGACAACTCCTACGAGCAGTACTTC,.,14,TRBV5-1,.,TRBJ2-7
CASSYNFPGLAGVTYNEQFF,TGTGCCAGCAGTTACAACTTTCCGGGACTAGCGGGAGTCACCTACAATGAGCAGTTCTTC,few,20,TRBV6-2/TRBV6-3,TRBD2,TRBJ2-1
CASSPPQGSHYNEQFF,TGTGCCAGCTCACCTCCACAGGGGTCCCACTACAATGAGCAGTTCTTC,few,16,TRBV18,TRBD1,TRBJ2-1
CASSLVASSGYEQYF,TGCGCCAGCAGCTTGGTGGCTAGTAGCGGCTACGAGCAGTACTTC,many,15,TRBV5-1,.,TRBJ2-7